This record looks at one T cell receptor beta chain sequence and its context. What it recognizes is unknown. Documented time point: persistent/refractory GD, antithyroid drugs over 5 years with positive TRAb. From RNA extracted from PBMCs, the TCR library was made. From an endocrinology department in Xi'an, China, came the patients. A volume of approximately 8.4 milliliters of peripheral blood was collected in EDTA tubes. These data originate in a study of regulatory T cells in long-lasting Graves disease. Study findings and constraints: Newly diagnosed patients had higher TCR diversity than persistent Graves' patients did.

In building TCR beta libraries, iRepertoire HTBI primers were used together with Arm-PCR of CDR3 regions. From the multiplex PCR reads, TCRdb called clonotypes with MiXCR, one entry per CDR3 protein. The data hold 300,000 to 500,000 distinct CDR3 sequences, with less than 25% observed a single time. The V gene lost 5 bases and the J gene lost 0 bases, with 10 bases spanning the gap. This CDR3 has 14 amino acids. Germline CDR1 is MNHEY and CDR2 is SMNVEV (reference sequence). This TCR came from a female donor with Graves disease. The sample here was peripheral blood mononuclear cells (PBMCs), taken when the disease was refractory, from a patient treated with antithyroid drugs. The J gene is TRBJ1-2, the V gene TRBV27; the D gene is possibly TRBD1 (6 bases). CDR3 DNA sequence: TGTGCCAGCAGTGCGGGACAACCTAACTATGGCTACACCTTC. Its translation is CASSAGQPNYGYTF.